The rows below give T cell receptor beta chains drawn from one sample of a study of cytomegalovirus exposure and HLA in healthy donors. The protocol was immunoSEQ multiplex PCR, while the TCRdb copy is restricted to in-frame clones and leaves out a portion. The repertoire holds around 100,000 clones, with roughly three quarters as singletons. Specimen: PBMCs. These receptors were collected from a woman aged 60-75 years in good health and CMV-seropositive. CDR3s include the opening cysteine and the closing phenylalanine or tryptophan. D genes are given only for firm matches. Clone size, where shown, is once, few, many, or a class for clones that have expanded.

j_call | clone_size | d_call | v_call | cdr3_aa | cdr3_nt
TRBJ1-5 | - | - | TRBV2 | CASSRDSNQPQHF | TGTGCCAGCTCAAGGGACTCAAATCAGCCCCAGCATTTT
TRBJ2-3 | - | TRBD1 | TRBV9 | CASSARTGGTDTQYF | TGTGCCAGCAGCGCTAGGACAGGGGGCACAGATACGCAGTATTTT
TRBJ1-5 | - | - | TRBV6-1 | CASRLGNQPQHF | TGTGCCAGCAGGCTCGGGAATCAGCCCCAGCATTTT
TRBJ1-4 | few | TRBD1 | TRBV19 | CASSFLTGGSEKLFF | TGTGCCAGTAGTTTTTTGACAGGGGGAAGCGAAAAACTGTTTTTT
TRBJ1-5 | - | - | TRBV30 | CAWSGTYSNQPQHF | TGTGCCTGGAGTGGGACTTATAGCAATCAGCCCCAGCATTTT
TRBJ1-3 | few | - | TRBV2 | CARSAGDDSGNTIYF | TGTGCCAGATCTGCAGGGGATGATTCTGGAAACACCATATATTTT
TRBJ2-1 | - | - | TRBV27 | CASSPLVRGRENEQFF | TGTGCCAGCAGTCCCCTCGTTCGAGGGAGAGAAAATGAGCAGTTCTTC
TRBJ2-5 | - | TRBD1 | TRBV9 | CASSGGQVEFETQYF | TGTGCCAGCAGCGGAGGACAGGTGGAGTTTGAGACCCAGTACTTC
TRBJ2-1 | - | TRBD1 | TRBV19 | CASSPSGQRGNEQFF | TGTGCCAGTAGCCCATCGGGACAGCGTGGCAATGAGCAGTTCTTC
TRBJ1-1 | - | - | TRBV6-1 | CASKQGMVTEAFF | TGTGCCAGCAAGCAGGGGATGGTCACTGAAGCTTTCTTT
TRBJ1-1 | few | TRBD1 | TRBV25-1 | CASSARTGLMNTEAFF | TGTGCCAGCAGTGCCCGGACAGGGCTAATGAACACTGAAGCTTTCTTT
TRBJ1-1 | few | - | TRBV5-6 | CASSLRFAGNTEAFF | TGTGCCAGCAGCTTGCGGTTTGCGGGGAACACTGAAGCTTTCTTT
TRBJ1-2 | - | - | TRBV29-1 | CSVDDSNYGYTF | TGCAGCGTTGATGACAGCAACTATGGCTACACCTTC
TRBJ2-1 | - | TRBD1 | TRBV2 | CATNPGTGAYNEQFF | TGTGCCACCAACCCAGGGACAGGGGCTTACAATGAGCAGTTCTTC
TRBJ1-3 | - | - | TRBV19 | CASSITGPGNTIYF | TGTGCCAGTAGTATTACAGGGCCCGGAAACACCATATATTTT
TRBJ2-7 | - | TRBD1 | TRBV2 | CASSSGTGLSPPYEQYF | TGTGCCAGCAGCTCCGGGACAGGGTTAAGCCCTCCTTACGAGCAGTACTTC
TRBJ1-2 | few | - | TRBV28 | CASSLSLLYGYTF | TGTGCCAGCAGTTTATCGTTATTATATGGCTACACCTTC
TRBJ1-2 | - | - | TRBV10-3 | CAIRVGADYGYTF | TGTGCCATCAGGGTGGGGGCTGACTATGGCTACACCTTC
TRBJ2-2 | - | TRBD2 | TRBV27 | CASSFFGRGAGELFF | TGTGCCAGCAGTTTTTTCGGGAGGGGGGCCGGGGAGCTGTTTTTT
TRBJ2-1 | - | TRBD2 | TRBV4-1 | CASRQYSSGTYNEQFF | TGCGCCAGCAGGCAATACTCTAGCGGGACCTACAATGAGCAGTTCTTC
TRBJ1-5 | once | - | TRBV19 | CASSGDATGNQPQHF | TGTGCCAGTAGCGGGGACGCGACAGGTAATCAGCCCCAGCATTTT
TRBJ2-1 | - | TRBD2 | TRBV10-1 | CASSSTSRAQQFF | TGCGCCAGCAGCTCGACTAGCCGGGCGCAGCAGTTCTTC
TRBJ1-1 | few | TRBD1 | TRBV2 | CASRKDRGSRNTEAFF | TGTGCCAGCAGGAAGGACAGGGGAAGTAGGAACACTGAAGCTTTCTTT
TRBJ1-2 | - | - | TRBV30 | CAWNPTSNYGYTF | TGTGCCTGGAACCCGACTAGTAACTATGGCTACACCTTC
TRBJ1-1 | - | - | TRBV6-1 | CASSEGGGWTEAFF | TGTGCCAGCAGTGAAGGAGGGGGATGGACTGAAGCTTTCTTT
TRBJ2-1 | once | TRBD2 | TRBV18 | CASSPRLAGGLYNEQFF | TGTGCCAGCTCACCACGACTAGCGGGAGGCCTCTACAATGAGCAGTTCTTC
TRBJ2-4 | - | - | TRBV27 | CASRTSTGSGVQYF | TGTGCCAGCAGGACGTCTACAGGGTCCGGGGTTCAGTACTTC
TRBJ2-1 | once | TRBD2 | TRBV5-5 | CASSLDPGLAVNEQFF | TGTGCCAGCAGCTTGGACCCGGGACTAGCAGTCAATGAGCAGTTCTTC
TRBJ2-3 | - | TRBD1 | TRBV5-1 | CASSLVRDRVFTDTQYF | TGCGCCAGCAGCTTAGTACGGGACAGGGTCTTCACAGATACGCAGTATTTT
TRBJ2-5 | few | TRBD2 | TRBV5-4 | CASSWDYQQETQYF | TGTGCCAGCAGCTGGGACTACCAACAAGAGACCCAGTACTTC
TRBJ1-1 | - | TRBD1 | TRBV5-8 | CASSLGPGQGTEAFF | TGTGCCAGCAGCTTGGGGCCGGGACAGGGGACTGAAGCTTTCTTT
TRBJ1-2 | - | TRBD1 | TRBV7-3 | CASSFTGGTNGYTF | TGTGCCAGCAGCTTTACAGGGGGCACTAATGGCTACACCTTC
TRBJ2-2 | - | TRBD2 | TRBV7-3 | CASSFQGGTGELFF | TGTGCCAGCAGCTTCCAGGGAGGGACCGGGGAGCTGTTTTTT
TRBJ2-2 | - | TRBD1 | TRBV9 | CASSPAGTGVTGELFF | TGTGCCAGCAGCCCCGCTGGGACAGGGGTTACCGGGGAGCTGTTTTTT
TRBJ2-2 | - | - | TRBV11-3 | CASKGLRTGELFF | TGTGCCAGCAAGGGGCTTCGAACCGGGGAGCTGTTTTTT
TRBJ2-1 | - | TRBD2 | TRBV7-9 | CASSRNPLAGGPRNEQFF | TGTGCCAGCAGTCGTAACCCACTAGCGGGAGGGCCCAGGAATGAGCAGTTCTTC
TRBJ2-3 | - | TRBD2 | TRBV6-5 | CASSYSLAGATDTQYF | TGTGCCAGCAGTTACAGCCTAGCGGGGGCCACAGATACGCAGTATTTT
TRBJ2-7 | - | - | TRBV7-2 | CASSLVHSYEQYF | TGTGCCAGCAGCTTAGTTCACAGCTACGAGCAGTACTTC
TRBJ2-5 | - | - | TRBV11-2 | CASSLVRGRTPETQYF | TGTGCCAGCAGCTTAGTTAGGGGGAGAACCCCAGAGACCCAGTACTTC
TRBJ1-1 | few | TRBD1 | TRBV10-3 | CAISEGNRGTFF | TGTGCCATCAGTGAGGGTAACAGGGGAACTTTCTTT
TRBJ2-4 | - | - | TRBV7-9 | CASRNDRALAKNIQYF | TGTGCCAGCAGGAACGATAGAGCTTTAGCCAAAAACATTCAGTACTTC
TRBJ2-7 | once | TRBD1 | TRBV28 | CASSFAGQGVYEQYF | TGTGCCAGCAGTTTTGCAGGACAGGGGGTGTACGAGCAGTACTTC
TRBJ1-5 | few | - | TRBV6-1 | CASSIRGLSNQPQHF | TGTGCCAGCAGCATCAGGGGATTGAGCAATCAGCCCCAGCATTTT
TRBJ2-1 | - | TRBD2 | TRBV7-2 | CASSLEGTSGFYEQFF | TGTGCCAGCAGCTTAGAGGGGACTAGCGGGTTCTATGAGCAGTTCTTC
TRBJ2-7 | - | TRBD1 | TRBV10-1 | CASGAGGNEQYF | TGCGCCAGCGGGGCAGGGGGCAACGAGCAGTACTTC
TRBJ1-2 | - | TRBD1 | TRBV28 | CASSLFRGQGYYGYTF | TGTGCCAGCAGTTTATTTAGGGGACAGGGGTACTATGGCTACACCTTC
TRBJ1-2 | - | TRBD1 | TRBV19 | CASSLGTAYGYTF | TGTGCCAGTAGCCTCGGGACAGCGTATGGCTACACCTTC
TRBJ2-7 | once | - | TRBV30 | CACPSNGGPTYF | TGTGCCTGCCCATCCAACGGGGGACCTACGTACTTC
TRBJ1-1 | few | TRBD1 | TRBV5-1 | CASSYLRTGDTEAFF | TGCGCCAGCAGCTACCTTCGGACAGGGGACACTGAAGCTTTCTTT
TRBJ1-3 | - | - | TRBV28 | CASSLGGRILSGNTIYF | TGTGCCAGCAGTTTAGGGGGGAGGATTCTCTCTGGAAACACCATATATTTT
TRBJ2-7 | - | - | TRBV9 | CASSVDTGLYEQYF | TGTGCCAGCAGCGTAGACACAGGGTTATACGAGCAGTACTTC
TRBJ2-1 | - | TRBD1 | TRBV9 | CASSPGDRDNEQFF | TGTGCCAGCAGCCCTGGGGACAGGGACAATGAGCAGTTCTTC
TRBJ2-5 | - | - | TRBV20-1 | CSARVGREQYF | TGCAGTGCTAGAGTAGGCCGGGAGCAGTACTTC
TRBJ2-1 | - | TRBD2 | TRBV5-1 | CASSLVFRGRNNEQFF | TGCGCCAGCAGCTTGGTGTTCCGCGGGAGGAACAATGAGCAGTTCTTC
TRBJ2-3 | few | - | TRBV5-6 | CASSINVRDTQYF | TGTGCCAGCAGCATCAACGTGAGGGATACGCAGTATTTT